This entry describes one TCR beta chain. Its antigen is not yet known. The input lacks base qualities; no much larger clone sits a single base away. TCRbeta CDR3 regions were amplified from genomic DNA using the immunoSEQ Assay, a bias-controlled multiplex PCR. In the paper's pipeline: Nucleated cell counts per sample were estimated from amplification of reference gene primers within the assay. Sequence reads were collapsed and filtered to measure the absolute abundance of every unique TCRbeta CDR3 rearrangement. Productive Simpson clonality was computed per sample as the square root of Simpson's diversity index over productive rearrangements. TCRdb limited this immuneACCESS table to in-frame rearrangements with V and J called. A share of clones is missing; checked studies link under half to unresolved V genes, and the rest is unexplained. D and trimming were read from the DNA, whereas the V and J calls and clone size are those reported in that table. Here the sample has around 450,000 clones; around 90% occur a single time. Around 0.7% of the sample goes to the ten largest clones.

The data belong to a study of blood T cell repertoires in COVID-19 (dated by TCRdb to the early 2020s). For the wider study: Collaborator samples came from the United States, Italy and Spain and covered acute and convalescent phases of COVID-19. The material from the prospective study consisted of cDNA or gDNA derived from T cells, B-cell-depleted T cells, or PBMCs. Subjects who had been exposed to COVID-19, were actively infected with it, or had recovered from it provided the deeply sampled blood TCRbeta repertoires that made up the dataset. The repertoires were released in a freely available public database intended as a resource for research on the immune response to SARS-CoV-2. Samples came from the ongoing ImmuneRACE study (first 160 participants) plus 1,254 subjects from 6 global collaborators. Nearly every sample came with metadata listing a de-identified subject ID, COVID-19 status, age in years and sex. HLA class I and class II types, where available, came from metadata supplied by the sample provider rather than from assay-based typing.

Participants in the prospective study were enrolled through a virtual design, were aged roughly 18 to 100 years, and lived in some 24 United States geographic areas. Cohort assignment in the prospective study relied on participant-reported clinical history from a screening survey and a study questionnaire. Recovered participants in ImmuneRACE Cohort 3 were defined by two consecutive negative NP/OP PCR tests, clearance by a healthcare professional, or resolution of symptoms. Mobile phlebotomists in the prospective study collected whole blood, serum and a nasopharyngeal or oropharyngeal swab from every participant. Participants in the prospective study had the option to provide additional blood draws and questionnaires over a roughly 2-month period. Prospective study blood samples were shipped either frozen or at room temperature before DNA extraction. The germline V gene sets CDR1 to SGHDT and CDR2 to YYEEEE. The CDR3 holds 16 amino acids from the cysteine to the phenylalanine. Only CDR3 DNA is held: 48 bases, read in frame from base 1. The germline ends are 18 bases apart after V is trimmed by 0 bases and J by 6 bases.

Study-wide conclusions, independent of this receptor: How much clinical and demographic metadata was included differed by source and by participant, and the metadata was provided uncurated.

This TCR derives from a woman younger than 35 who had recovered from COVID-19. The chain employs TRBV5-6 and TRBJ1-2; the D gene lacks a confident call. The sample taken for sequencing was PBMCs or T cells enriched from blood (not recorded which). This receptor has the CDR3 CASSLEYAASFHGYTF. The bases are TGTGCCAGCAGCTTGGAGTACGCCGCGTCTTTTCATGGCTACACCTTC.